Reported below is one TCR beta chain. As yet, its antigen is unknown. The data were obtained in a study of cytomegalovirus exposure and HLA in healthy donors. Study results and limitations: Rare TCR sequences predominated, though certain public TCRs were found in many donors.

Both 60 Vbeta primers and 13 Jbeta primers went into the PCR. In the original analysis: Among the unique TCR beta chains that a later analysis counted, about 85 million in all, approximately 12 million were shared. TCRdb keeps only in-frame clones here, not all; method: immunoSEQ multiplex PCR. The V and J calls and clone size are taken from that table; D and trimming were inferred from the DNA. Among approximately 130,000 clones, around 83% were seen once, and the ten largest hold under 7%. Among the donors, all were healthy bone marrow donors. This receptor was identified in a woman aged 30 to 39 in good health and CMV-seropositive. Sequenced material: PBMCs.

CDR3 coding DNA: TGTGCCAGCATGACTAGCGGGAGGTCCTACAATGAGCAGTTCTTC. Amino acid sequence: CASMTSGRSYNEQFF. The chain links TRBV28 to TRBJ2-1; the match to TRBD2 covers 13 bases. CDR1 is MDHEN and CDR2 is SYDVKM in the germline V gene. The CDR3 contains 15 residues. Losses at the gene ends were 7 bases for V and 1 base for J; bases not matched to a gene: 1.